This T cell receptor beta chain was profiled in a study of long-term antiretroviral therapy in people with HIV. Turning to the study itself: The 2015 immediate-ART recommendation came about a decade after the earliest samples.

For this clone: Its specificity is unknown.

The CDR3 runs to 14 residues. V was pared by 3 bases and J by 2 bases, with 4 bases of the junction left unmatched. CDR1 and CDR2 from the germline V gene are SGDLS and YYNGEE. Researchers ran immunoSEQ v3.0 at survey level. TCRdb keeps only in-frame clones here, not all; method: immunoSEQ multiplex PCR. The sample gives 40,000 or so clones, around nine tenths of which show up once; around 3.9% is in the top ten. Overall study results and limits: Repertoires with HIV possessed tighter CDR3 length spans than those of controls. Upon ART, diversity increased but remained lower than transplant donor controls. From the mid-2000s to the late 2010s, blood was obtained, possibly while participants received older ART regimens.

The TCR originated in a young woman with HIV. Source: unsorted PBMCs, taken just before starting antiretroviral therapy. The chain recombines TRBV9 with TRBJ2-7; 8 nucleotides line up with TRBD2. The CDR3 DNA reads as TGTGCCAGCAGCGCGGGCGGGGGGACCTACGAGCAGTACTTC. It codes for CASSAGGGTYEQYF.